This TCR beta chain was obtained from a study of blood T cell repertoires in COVID-19. Study-wide background: T cells, B-cell-depleted T cells, or PBMCs supplied cDNA or gDNA.

Per the original data handling: The assay estimated nucleated cells by amplifying reference gene primers. Method: immunoSEQ multiplex PCR; TCRdb's copy keeps in-frame clones and lacks some. V, J and clone size are those of that table, while D and trimming were read from the DNA. This sample carries fewer than 90,000 clones, approximately 88% of them seen once, and the ten largest clones take around 11%. The trim removed 2 bases at V and 0 bases at J, leaving 5 bases unmatched. The CDR3 totals 15 residues. Germline-derived CDR1 and CDR2 are SGHNT and YYREEE (reference sequence). The receptor was isolated from a human donor in a cohort sampled during active COVID-19. Sequencing input: peripheral blood. The V and J genes are TRBV5-4 and TRBJ2-7; 7 bases are a match to TRBD1. For the CDR3, the DNA is TGTGCCAGCAGCTTACCGGGACAGTCCTCCTACGAGCAGTACTTC. It translates to CASSLPGQSSYEQYF. Full variable domain (rest looked up from reference TRBV5-4 and TRBJ2-7): ETGVTQSPTHLIKTRGQQVTLRCSSQSGHNTVSWYQQALGQGPQFIFQYYREEENGRGNFPPRFSGLQFPNYSSELNVNALELDDSALYLCASSLPGQSSYEQYFGPGTRLTVT.